The T cell receptor (beta chain) described here comes from a study of blood T cell repertoires in COVID-19. In the study overall: Whether acute or convalescent, the COVID-19 samples came from the United States, Italy and Spain. T cells, B-cell-depleted T cells, or PBMCs provided the cDNA or gDNA that served as material.

The length of the CDR3 is 12 residues. J gave up 7 bases and V 8 bases, and 8 bases lay outside the gene matches. CDR1 and CDR2 from the germline V gene are GTSNPN and SVGIG (reference sequence). Under the authors' procedure: Reference gene primer amplification gave estimated nucleated cell counts. Some clones are missing from TCRdb's copy, which holds only in-frame ones; the method was immunoSEQ multiplex PCR. The V and J calls and the clone size are those of that table, but D and trimming were determined from the DNA. Here the sample spans roughly 210,000 clones, about 87% being singletons. The source is a man between 65 and 85 years old with acute or convalescent COVID-19. The chain couples TRBV30 to TRBJ1-2; TRBD1 matches 9 bases. Material for sequencing was peripheral blood. CDR3 residues: CAGYRGLFGYTF. DNA for the CDR3: TGTGCCGGGTACAGGGGGCTCTTTGGCTACACCTTC.